The 21 T cell receptor beta chains reported below all come from one sample, sequenced in a study of blood T cell repertoires in COVID-19. Clones were read by immunoSEQ multiplex PCR, and TCRdb kept only the in-frame ones, dropping some. The sample consists of around 330,000 clones, roughly 88% of them appearing once. The specimen was peripheral blood. Receptors originate from a woman in her thirties with COVID-19, enrolled during active disease.

The gene calls are TRBV28 and TRBJ1-4; 12 bases agree with TRBD1. The V gene's germline CDR1 is MDHEN and CDR2 SYDVKM. This CDR3 region has 15 residues. The V and J ends lost 7 bases and 7 bases, in that order; junction bases with no gene match: 7. CDR3 protein: CASKGTGGIGEKLFF. The DNA of the CDR3 is TGTGCCAGCAAGGGGACAGGGGGCATTGGTGAAAAACTGTTTTTT.

J is TRBJ1-2 and V is TRBV2, with 8 bases that match TRBD1. V shed 6 bases, J shed 3 bases, and the junction held 9 bases outside the gene matches. CDR1 is SNHLY and CDR2 is FYNNEI in the germline V gene. The CDR3 contains 15 residues. DNA for the CDR3: TGTGCCAGCAGAGGAATTCGGACAGGGCACTATGGCTACACCTTC. This codes for CASRGIRTGHYGYTF.

This clone showed up just a few times. Other DNA sequences of this sample code for an identical CDR3. Here the CDR3 DNA reads TGTGCCAGCAGCTTGACAGGGGCCAACAATCAGCCCCAGCATTTT. As protein: CASSLTGANNQPQHF. This chain connects TRBV7-2 to TRBJ1-5; 8 bases fit TRBD1. J lost 3 bases, V lost 3 bases, and 4 bases had no gene match. The germline CDR1 and CDR2 sequences are SGHTA and FQGNSA. The CDR3 sequence is 15 residues long. Complete variable domain (other parts from reference TRBV7-2 and TRBJ1-5): GAGVSQSPSNKVTEKGKDVELRCDPISGHTALYWYRQSLGQGLEFLIYFQGNSAPDKSGLPSDRFSAERTGGSVSTLTIQRTQQEDSAVYLCASSLTGANNQPQHFGDGTRLSIL.

Only a few counts were recorded for this clone. This sequence joins TRBV7-9 and TRBJ2-3; 8 bases match TRBD2. This CDR3 contains 18 residues. Unmatched junction bases numbered 11, after V lost 1 base and J lost 2 bases. Per the germline V gene, CDR1 is SEHNR and CDR2 is FQNEAQ (reference sequence). CDR3 residues: CASSLGSSGVGDTDTQYF. The CDR3 nucleotides read TGTGCCAGCAGCTTAGGCAGTAGCGGGGTCGGGGACACAGATACGCAGTATTTT.

V is TRBV7-2 and J is TRBJ1-2; D gene uncertain. V was trimmed by 2 bases and J by 4 bases, leaving 8 bases between them. Germline V gives CDR1 SGHTA, CDR2 FQGNSA. The length of the CDR3 is 13 residues. The CDR3 DNA sequence: TGTGCCAGCAGCTTATCAGGATTCTATGGCTACACCTTC. This codes for CASSLSGFYGYTF. Full variable domain (missing parts from reference TRBV7-2 and TRBJ1-2): GAGVSQSPSNKVTEKGKDVELRCDPISGHTALYWYRQSLGQGLEFLIYFQGNSAPDKSGLPSDRFSAERTGGSVSTLTIQRTQQEDSAVYLCASSLSGFYGYTFGSGTRLTVV.

The chain recombines TRBV5-8 with TRBJ1-4; D unclear. V lost 4 bases to trimming and J lost 4 bases, with 11 bases between them. From germline, CDR1 is SGHTS and CDR2 YDEGEE. The CDR3 totals 14 residues. This CDR3 reads CASSRGQYNEKLFF. CDR3 DNA sequence: TGTGCCAGCAGCCGAGGGCAGTATAATGAAAAACTGTTTTTT.

The rearrangement links TRBV4-1 to TRBJ2-1; 14 bases line up with TRBD2. CDR3 length equals 17 residues. The junction had 4 bases not matched to a gene; V was cut back by 4 bases and J by 2 bases. CDR1 and CDR2 (germline): MGHRA, YSYEKL. The CDR3 loop reads CASSLRTSGRPYNEQFF. As DNA, the CDR3 is TGCGCCAGCAGCCTTCGGACTAGCGGGAGGCCCTACAATGAGCAGTTCTTC.

This rearrangement joins TRBV7-9 to TRBJ2-7; TRBD1 agrees at 8 bases. Germline V gene data show CDR1 as SEHNR and CDR2 as FQNEAQ (reference sequence). After removal of 5 bases from V and 6 bases from J, the junction contained 3 bases not matched to a gene. The length of the CDR3 is 12 residues. CDR3 protein: CASSPGTGEQYF. CDR3 bases: TGTGCCAGCAGCCCAGGGACAGGCGAGCAGTACTTC.

The chain joins TRBV30 to TRBJ2-7; tentative D call: TRBD1 (6 bases). Germline V lookup: CDR1 GTSNPN, CDR2 SVGIG (reference sequence). The CDR3 extends over 14 amino acids. V shed 7 bases and J shed 0 bases, with 16 bases lying between them. CDR3 residues: CASHRDIGSYEQYV. The DNA of the CDR3 is TGTGCCTCCCACCGGGACATCGGCTCCTACGAGCAGTACGTC.

The V and J genes are TRBV18 and TRBJ1-2; TRBD1 agrees at 8 bases. Trimming took 3 bases from V and 4 from J; bases not matched to a gene: 4. Per germline, CDR1 KGHSH and CDR2 LQKENI. The CDR3 is made up of 14 amino acids. CDR3 sequence (DNA): TGTGCCAGCTCACCCAGACAGGGGACCTATGGCTACACCTTC. Amino acids: CASSPRQGTYGYTF.

The chain links TRBV19 to TRBJ2-5; TRBD2 agrees at 8 bases. Per germline, CDR1 LNHDA and CDR2 SQIVND (reference sequence). The trim removed 7 bases at V and 5 bases at J, leaving 6 bases unmatched. The length of the CDR3 is 13 residues. CDR3 DNA sequence: TGTGCCAGTAACGGGGGGGGCCGGGAGACCCAGTACTTC. Translating gives CASNGGGRETQYF.

A word on this clone: Other DNA sequences from this sample encode an identical CDR3 as well. V gene TRBV7-2 combines with J gene TRBJ1-4, with 10 bases identical to TRBD1. The trim removed 5 bases at V and 5 bases at J, leaving 2 bases unmatched. This CDR3 is built from 14 residues. Germline CDR1 SGHTA, CDR2 FQGNSA. The CDR3 coding sequence is TGTGCCAGCAGCCGGGACAGGGGAAATGAAAAACTGTTTTTT. It is translated as CASSRDRGNEKLFF.

V is TRBV5-4 and J is TRBJ2-3; TRBD1 agrees at 7 bases. CDR1 and CDR2 from the germline V gene are SGHNT and YYREEE (reference sequence). The CDR3 runs to 16 residues. The ends lost 4 bases at V and 1 base at J; junction bases unmatched: 9. The CDR3 region has the DNA TGTGCCAGCAGCCCTAGCTCCCAGGGGGGCACAGATACGCAGTATTTT. This gives the protein CASSPSSQGGTDTQYF.

The CDR3 here is CASSEAPGGPDNEQFF. Written as DNA, the CDR3 is TGTGCCAGCAGTGAAGCCCCGGGGGGCCCGGACAATGAGCAGTTCTTC. V and J are TRBV2 and TRBJ2-1, with a weak D call TRBD2 (7 bases). The V gene's germline CDR1 is SNHLY and CDR2 FYNNEI. V was trimmed by 0 bases and J by 5 bases, leaving 14 bases between them. This CDR3 spans 16 amino acids.

The gene calls are TRBV2 and TRBJ2-7, with a weak D call TRBD1 (5 bases). Germline V gene data show CDR1 as SNHLY and CDR2 as FYNNEI. The CDR3 is 16 amino acids. The V gene lost 1 base and the J gene lost 3 bases, with 16 bases spanning the gap. The CDR3 loop is CASSEGRPGNNYEQYF. DNA of the CDR3: TGTGCCAGCAGTGAAGGGAGACCAGGGAATAACTACGAGCAGTACTTC.

The V and J genes are TRBV2 and TRBJ2-2; 9 nucleotides agree with TRBD1. Germline assignment: CDR1 SNHLY and CDR2 FYNNEI. The CDR3 is made up of 14 amino acids. J lost 5 bases, V lost 7 bases, and 5 bases had no gene match. CDR3 protein: CASNRGRGTGELFF. The CDR3 DNA reads as TGTGCCAGCAACAGGGGGCGCGGGACCGGGGAGCTGTTTTTT.

Only a few counts were recorded for this clone. The chain employs TRBV18 and TRBJ1-1; D uncertain. Germline values: CDR1 KGHSH, CDR2 LQKENI. The length of the CDR3 is 14 residues. V lost 5 bases to trimming and J lost 5 bases, with 15 bases between them. The CDR3 here is CASSETYGETEAFF. The CDR3 region has the DNA TGTGCCAGCTCAGAGACTTACGGGGAAACTGAAGCTTTCTTT.

CDR3 loop: CASSLGQTNTGELFF. DNA of the CDR3: TGTGCCAGCAGCTTGGGGCAGACGAACACCGGGGAGCTGTTTTTT. The V call is TRBV5-8, the J call TRBJ2-2; D gene uncertain. This CDR3 spans 15 amino acids. Germline CDR1 and CDR2: SGHTS and YDEGEE. V was shortened by 0 bases and J by 0 bases, with 6 bases between the two germline ends.

This clone was counted between two and nine times. The chain combines TRBV5-6 with TRBJ2-2, with 7 bases identical to TRBD2. Trimming took 1 base from V and 0 from J; bases not matched to a gene: 6. The CDR3 has 17 residues. From germline, CDR1 is SGHDT and CDR2 YYEEEE. In DNA form, the CDR3 reads TGTGCCAGCAGCTTGACGAGGCTAGCGGCGAACACCGGGGAGCTGTTTTTT. Its protein is CASSLTRLAANTGELFF.

CDR3 amino acids: CASPQGTVYGYTF. The CDR3 DNA sequence: TGTGCCAGTCCTCAGGGGACAGTCTATGGCTACACCTTC. The J gene is TRBJ1-2, the V gene TRBV2, with TRBD1 identical over 7 bases. Germline V gene data show CDR1 as SNHLY and CDR2 as FYNNEI. CDR3 length equals 13 residues. The trim removed 9 bases at V and 4 bases at J, leaving 8 bases unmatched.

This clone occurred once. The chain uses TRBV9 and TRBJ2-1; D call uncertain. V lost 0 bases, J lost 9 bases, and 10 bases lay in between. The CDR3 runs 13 residues. Germline V gene lookup returns CDR1 SGDLS and CDR2 YYNGEE. In nucleotides, the CDR3 is TGTGCCAGCAGCGTAGGTAGAAACCGTGAGCAGTTCTTC. Amino acid sequence: CASSVGRNREQFF.